Each of the 8 T cell receptor beta chains below was sequenced from the same sample in a study of neurological immune-mediated disorders. TCRdb analysed the 5' RACE reads with MiXCR anew, one entry per CDR3 protein. This table has tens of thousands of distinct CDR3 sequences, 10% appearing once. What was sequenced was PBMCs. The receptors were sampled from a man aged 40-55 years in good health.

The chain carries TRBV20-1 and TRBJ1-5; 9 positions agree with TRBD1. V lost 7 bases to trimming and J lost 3 bases; unmatched junction nucleotides: 7. Germline V gives CDR1 DFQATT, CDR2 SNEGSKA (reference sequence). The CDR3 totals 14 residues. The CDR3 DNA follows: TGCAGTGTCTCCGACAGGGGGAACAATCAGCCCCAGCATTTT. Translating it yields CSVSDRGNNQPQHF.

This clonotype was picked up many times. The chain couples TRBV6-1 to TRBJ2-2, with D perhaps TRBD1 (6 bases). There are 15 residues in the CDR3. Germline loops: CDR1 MNHNS, CDR2 SASEGT. Trimming removed 4 bases from V and 4 bases from J, with 13 bases in between. The CDR3 is CASSVRDRTTGELFF. The CDR3 bases are TGTGCCAGCAGTGTCCGTGACAGGACCACCGGGGAGCTGTTTTTT.

This clonotype was counted at least ten times. The V call is TRBV12-3 or TRBV12-4, the J call TRBJ1-1; 7 bases match TRBD1. V lost 6 bases, J lost 6 bases, and 16 bases stayed unmatched. CDR3 length: 16 amino acids. DNA for the CDR3: TGTGCCAGCAGAGTGACAGGGCGAGACGCTATAGCTGAAGCTTTCTTT. As protein: CASRVTGRDAIAEAFF.

This clonotype was counted at least ten times. This rearrangement joins TRBV11-1 to TRBJ2-7; D is perhaps TRBD1 or TRBD2 (5 bases each). Germline V gives CDR1 SGHAT, CDR2 FQDESV (reference sequence). The CDR3 consists of 14 residues. V gave up 1 base and J gave up 2 bases, with 9 bases separating them. Written as DNA, the CDR3 is TGTGCCAGCAGCTTAGGGGGGATTCCCTACGAGCAGTACTTC. Encoded protein: CASSLGGIPYEQYF.

This clonotype was seen at least ten times. This sequence joins TRBV12-3 or TRBV12-4 and TRBJ2-6, with unresolved D. The CDR3 runs 18 residues. V was trimmed by 6 bases and J by 0 bases, leaving 18 bases between them. DNA for the CDR3: TGTGCCAGCAGCCCAAGCTCTGTGACCTACTCTGGGGCCAACGTCCTGACTTTC. It codes for CASSPSSVTYSGANVLTF.

This clonotype occurred many times. V and J are TRBV5-1 and TRBJ1-2, with D perhaps TRBD1 (5 bases). The CDR3 has 13 amino acids. With 4 bases removed from V and 8 bases from J, the gap between germline ends came to 15 bases. CDR1 and CDR2 from the germline V gene are SGHRS and YFSETQ. The CDR3 DNA reads as TGCGCCAGCAGCGTTACGGGGACGGGAGGCTACACCTTC. As protein: CASSVTGTGGYTF.

Ten or more counts support this clonotype. The rearrangement links TRBV3-1 to TRBJ2-5; 9 positions match TRBD2. The germline CDR1 and CDR2 sequences are LGHDT and YNNKEL (reference sequence). This CDR3 spans 14 amino acids. V gave up 4 bases and J gave up 3 bases; unmatched junction bases: 3. The CDR3: CASSPTSGEETQYF. The CDR3, as DNA: TGTGCCAGCAGCCCGACTAGCGGAGAAGAGACCCAGTACTTC.

This clonotype was detected ten times or more. The chain combines TRBV11-2 with TRBJ2-3; 10 bases agree with TRBD2. Germline-derived CDR1 and CDR2 are SGHAT and FQNNGV. J was trimmed by 4 bases and V by 1 base; bases with no gene match: 14. This CDR3 is built from 19 residues. CDR3 region: CASSLVVGGAGGPADTQYF. As DNA, the CDR3 is TGTGCCAGCAGCTTAGTCGTCGGTGGAGCGGGGGGGCCCGCAGATACGCAGTATTTT.